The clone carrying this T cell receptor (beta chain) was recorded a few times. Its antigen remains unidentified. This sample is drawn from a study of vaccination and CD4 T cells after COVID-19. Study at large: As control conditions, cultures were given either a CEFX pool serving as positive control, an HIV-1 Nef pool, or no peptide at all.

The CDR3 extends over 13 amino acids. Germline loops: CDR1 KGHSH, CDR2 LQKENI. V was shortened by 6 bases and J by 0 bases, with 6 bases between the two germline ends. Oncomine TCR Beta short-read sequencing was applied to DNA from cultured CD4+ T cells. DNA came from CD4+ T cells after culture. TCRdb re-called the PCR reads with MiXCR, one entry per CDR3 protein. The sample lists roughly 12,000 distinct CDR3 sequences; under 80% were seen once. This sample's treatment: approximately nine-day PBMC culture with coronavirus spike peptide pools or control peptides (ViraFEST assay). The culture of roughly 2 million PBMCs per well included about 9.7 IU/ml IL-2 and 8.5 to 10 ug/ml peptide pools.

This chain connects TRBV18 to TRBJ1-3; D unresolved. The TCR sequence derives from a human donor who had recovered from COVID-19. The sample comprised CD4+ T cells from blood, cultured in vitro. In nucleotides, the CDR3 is TGTGCCAGCTCCCCTAGCTCTGGAAACACCATATATTTT. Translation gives CASSPSSGNTIYF.